This is a list of T cell receptor beta chains from one sample in a study of cytomegalovirus exposure and HLA in healthy donors. The protocol was immunoSEQ multiplex PCR, while the TCRdb copy is restricted to in-frame clones and leaves out a portion. Here the sample spans more than 100,000 clones, roughly 80% being singletons. Sample: PBMCs. All receptors come from a man aged 60-69 years in good health and CMV-seropositive. Both conserved end residues are part of each CDR3. D genes are given only for firm matches. The size entry is marked missing in some rows and otherwise reads once, few, many or a size class.

CDR3 protein: CASEPGLANTGELFF
CDR3 DNA: TGTGCCAGTGAACCGGGACTAGCGAACACCGGGGAGCTGTTTTTT
V gene: TRBV28
clone size: once
D gene: TRBD2
J gene: TRBJ2-2

CDR3 protein: CASSYTGVGGELFF
CDR3 DNA: TGTGCCAGCAGTTATACAGGGGTGGGCGGGGAGCTGTTTTTT
V gene: TRBV6-1
clone size: NA
D gene: TRBD1
J gene: TRBJ2-2

CDR3 protein: CASSLVRDRGFEQYF
CDR3 DNA: TGTGCCAGCAGCTTAGTTCGGGACAGGGGATTCGAGCAGTACTTC
V gene: TRBV7-2
clone size: NA
D gene: TRBD1
J gene: TRBJ2-7

CDR3 protein: CASGLAAGTGDNEQFF
CDR3 DNA: TGTGCTAGTGGTTTGGCCGCCGGGACAGGGGACAATGAGCAGTTCTTC
V gene: TRBV12-5
clone size: NA
D gene: TRBD1
J gene: TRBJ2-1

CDR3 protein: CSVEGLAGGTSSYEQYF
CDR3 DNA: TGCAGCGTTGAAGGGCTAGCGGGGGGGACTAGCTCCTACGAGCAGTACTTC
V gene: TRBV29-1
clone size: NA
D gene: TRBD2
J gene: TRBJ2-7

CDR3 protein: CASSLVGVGANVLTF
CDR3 DNA: TGCGCCAGCAGCTTGGTAGGGGTTGGGGCCAACGTCCTGACTTTC
V gene: TRBV5-1
clone size: NA
D gene: NA
J gene: TRBJ2-6

CDR3 protein: CASSYGDFDEQFF
CDR3 DNA: TGTGCCAGCAGTTACGGGGACTTTGATGAGCAGTTCTTC
V gene: TRBV6-5
clone size: NA
D gene: NA
J gene: TRBJ2-1

CDR3 protein: CASSPLLAGATDTQYF
CDR3 DNA: TGCGCCAGCAGCCCATTACTAGCGGGGGCAACAGATACGCAGTATTTT
V gene: TRBV5-1
clone size: NA
D gene: TRBD2
J gene: TRBJ2-3

CDR3 protein: CASSLAELFGAPNREQYF
CDR3 DNA: TGTGCCAGCAGCTTAGCGGAATTATTTGGGGCCCCAAACAGGGAGCAGTACTTC
V gene: TRBV7-2
clone size: NA
D gene: NA
J gene: TRBJ2-7

CDR3 protein: CASSKQGAYEQYF
CDR3 DNA: TGTGCCAGCAGTAAACAGGGAGCCTACGAGCAGTACTTC
V gene: TRBV2
clone size: NA
D gene: NA
J gene: TRBJ2-7

CDR3 protein: CASSLGTGGSKRGYGYTF
CDR3 DNA: TGCGCCAGCAGCCTTGGGACAGGGGGCTCTAAGCGGGGCTATGGCTACACCTTC
V gene: TRBV5-1
clone size: NA
D gene: TRBD1
J gene: TRBJ1-2

CDR3 protein: CASSEGQGGEKLFF
CDR3 DNA: TGTGCCAGCAGTGAAGGGCAGGGTGGTGAAAAACTGTTTTTT
V gene: TRBV6-1
clone size: NA
D gene: NA
J gene: TRBJ1-4

CDR3 protein: CASRRGQGGATEAFF
CDR3 DNA: TGTGCCAGCAGAAGGGGACAGGGAGGGGCCACTGAAGCTTTCTTT
V gene: TRBV5-5
clone size: NA
D gene: TRBD1
J gene: TRBJ1-1

CDR3 protein: CASSPGQGVYEQYF
CDR3 DNA: TGTGCCAGCAGCCCGGGACAGGGGGTCTACGAGCAGTACTTC
V gene: TRBV21-1
clone size: NA
D gene: NA
J gene: TRBJ2-7

CDR3 protein: CATLDRLNSNQPQHF
CDR3 DNA: TGTGCCACCTTGGACAGGTTGAATAGCAATCAGCCCCAGCATTTT
V gene: TRBV10-3
clone size: NA
D gene: TRBD1
J gene: TRBJ1-5

CDR3 protein: CASSPTRGGSDTIYF
CDR3 DNA: TGTGCCAGCAGTCCTACTAGGGGGGGTTCGGACACCATATATTTT
V gene: TRBV27
clone size: NA
D gene: NA
J gene: TRBJ1-3

CDR3 protein: CASSSLDRGPPVAFF
CDR3 DNA: TGTGCCAGCAGTTCCCTCGACAGGGGGCCACCCGTAGCTTTCTTT
V gene: TRBV28
clone size: NA
D gene: TRBD1
J gene: TRBJ1-1

CDR3 protein: CASSKPGQGYGYTF
CDR3 DNA: TGTGCCAGCAGCAAGCCGGGACAGGGCTATGGCTACACCTTC
V gene: TRBV5-4
clone size: NA
D gene: TRBD1
J gene: TRBJ1-2

CDR3 protein: CASSDRGRSGNTIYF
CDR3 DNA: TGTGCCAGCTCGGACAGGGGACGTTCTGGAAACACCATATATTTT
V gene: TRBV6-5
clone size: NA
D gene: TRBD1
J gene: TRBJ1-3

CDR3 protein: CASSFLAGGMETQYF
CDR3 DNA: TGCGCCAGCAGCTTTTTAGCGGGGGGGATGGAGACCCAGTACTTC
V gene: TRBV5-1
clone size: NA
D gene: TRBD2
J gene: TRBJ2-5

CDR3 protein: CASSPWGATNEKLFF
CDR3 DNA: TGTGCCAGCAGCCCTTGGGGGGCAACTAATGAAAAACTGTTTTTT
V gene: TRBV5-6
clone size: NA
D gene: NA
J gene: TRBJ1-4

CDR3 protein: CASSLSPGDTQYF
CDR3 DNA: TGTGCCAGCAGCTTATCGCCGGGGGATACGCAGTATTTT
V gene: TRBV7-3
clone size: NA
D gene: NA
J gene: TRBJ2-3

CDR3 protein: CASSPSGTGAYNEQFF
CDR3 DNA: TGCGCCAGCAGCCCGTCTGGGACAGGAGCCTACAATGAGCAGTTCTTC
V gene: TRBV4-1
clone size: NA
D gene: TRBD1
J gene: TRBJ2-1

CDR3 protein: CASSLGAESSYEQYF
CDR3 DNA: TGCGCCAGCAGCTTGGGTGCGGAGTCCAGTTACGAGCAGTACTTC
V gene: TRBV5-1
clone size: NA
D gene: NA
J gene: TRBJ2-7

CDR3 protein: CASSPREPAYEQYF
CDR3 DNA: TGTGCCAGCAGCCCCCGGGAGCCAGCCTACGAGCAGTACTTC
V gene: TRBV7-8
clone size: NA
D gene: NA
J gene: TRBJ2-7

CDR3 protein: CATTPGRSTVPTRHGKTF
CDR3 DNA: TGTGCCACCACCCCCGGCAGGTCCACAGTCCCCACGAGACACGGGAAGACCTTC
V gene: TRBV5-4
clone size: once
D gene: NA
J gene: TRBJ1-2

CDR3 protein: CATSRDWTGGSFREETQYF
CDR3 DNA: TGTGCCACCAGCAGAGATTGGACAGGGGGCTCTTTCAGGGAAGAGACCCAGTACTTC
V gene: TRBV15
clone size: NA
D gene: TRBD1
J gene: TRBJ2-5

CDR3 protein: CASSGGGQPQHF
CDR3 DNA: TGTGCCAGCAGTGGAGGGGGACAGCCCCAGCATTTT
V gene: TRBV2
clone size: NA
D gene: NA
J gene: TRBJ1-5

CDR3 protein: CASSNRDRGGDTQYF
CDR3 DNA: TGTGCCAGCAGCAACCGGGACAGGGGTGGGGATACGCAGTATTTT
V gene: TRBV11-1
clone size: once
D gene: TRBD1
J gene: TRBJ2-3

CDR3 protein: CASSFIGGPGAYEQYF
CDR3 DNA: TGTGCCAGCAGTTTTATCGGGGGACCCGGGGCCTACGAGCAGTACTTC
V gene: TRBV28
clone size: NA
D gene: NA
J gene: TRBJ2-7

CDR3 protein: CASSSIGTSGPSYEQYF
CDR3 DNA: TGTGCCAGCAGCTCAATCGGGACTAGCGGGCCCTCCTACGAGCAGTACTTC
V gene: TRBV11-2
clone size: NA
D gene: TRBD2
J gene: TRBJ2-7

CDR3 protein: CASSSGRAMNEQYF
CDR3 DNA: TGTGCCAGCTCATCCGGGAGGGCCATGAACGAGCAGTACTTC
V gene: TRBV18
clone size: NA
D gene: TRBD2
J gene: TRBJ2-7

CDR3 protein: CASSIVHRLHNEQFF
CDR3 DNA: TGTGCCAGTAGTATAGTTCATAGACTCCACAATGAGCAGTTCTTC
V gene: TRBV19
clone size: NA
D gene: NA
J gene: TRBJ2-1

CDR3 protein: CAWSVAGAETQYF
CDR3 DNA: TGTGCCTGGAGTGTAGCGGGAGCAGAGACCCAGTACTTC
V gene: TRBV30
clone size: NA
D gene: TRBD2
J gene: TRBJ2-5

CDR3 protein: CASSQETGTNTGELFF
CDR3 DNA: TGTGCCAGCAGCCAAGAAACCGGGACGAACACCGGGGAGCTGTTTTTT
V gene: TRBV4-2
clone size: few
D gene: NA
J gene: TRBJ2-2

CDR3 protein: CASSFSQGGYGYTF
CDR3 DNA: TGTGCCAGCAGCTTTTCTCAGGGGGGCTATGGCTACACCTTC
V gene: TRBV7-2
clone size: few
D gene: TRBD1
J gene: TRBJ1-2

CDR3 protein: CASARDRGSREQYF
CDR3 DNA: TGTGCCAGCGCCCGGGACAGGGGATCCCGCGAGCAGTACTTC
V gene: TRBV27
clone size: NA
D gene: TRBD1
J gene: TRBJ2-7

CDR3 protein: CASSPGQGTAGANVLTF
CDR3 DNA: TGTGCCAGCAGCCCAGGACAGGGTACAGCTGGGGCCAACGTCCTGACTTTC
V gene: TRBV7-9
clone size: NA
D gene: TRBD1
J gene: TRBJ2-6

CDR3 protein: CASSRPRTNTGELFF
CDR3 DNA: TGTGCCAGCAGCCGCCCCAGGACGAACACCGGGGAGCTGTTTTTT
V gene: TRBV5-6
clone size: few
D gene: NA
J gene: TRBJ2-2

CDR3 protein: CASSFTSDIQYF
CDR3 DNA: TGTGCCAGCAGCTTTACTAGCGACATTCAGTACTTC
V gene: TRBV5-6
clone size: NA
D gene: TRBD2
J gene: TRBJ2-4

CDR3 protein: CASSRERQGKNTEAFF
CDR3 DNA: TGTGCCAGCTCGCGTGAACGACAGGGCAAAAACACTGAAGCTTTCTTT
V gene: TRBV18
clone size: NA
D gene: TRBD1
J gene: TRBJ1-1

CDR3 protein: CAISLTSGTAAYEQYF
CDR3 DNA: TGTGCCATCAGTCTGACCTCCGGGACAGCAGCCTACGAGCAGTACTTC
V gene: TRBV10-3
clone size: NA
D gene: TRBD1
J gene: TRBJ2-7

CDR3 protein: CASSYPPRGSNNEQFF
CDR3 DNA: TGTGCCAGCAGTTACCCCCCTCGCGGGAGCAACAATGAGCAGTTCTTC
V gene: TRBV6-6
clone size: NA
D gene: TRBD2
J gene: TRBJ2-1

CDR3 protein: CASSLYAGAYEQYF
CDR3 DNA: TGTGCCAGCAGCTTGTATGCGGGAGCCTACGAGCAGTACTTC
V gene: TRBV5-5
clone size: NA
D gene: TRBD2
J gene: TRBJ2-7

CDR3 protein: CASSYTDYYGYTF
CDR3 DNA: TGTGCCAGCAGCTACACGGACTACTATGGCTACACCTTC
V gene: TRBV5-5
clone size: NA
D gene: NA
J gene: TRBJ1-2

CDR3 protein: CASSPQGPPNQPQHF
CDR3 DNA: TGTGCCAGCTCACCACAGGGGCCGCCCAATCAGCCCCAGCATTTT
V gene: TRBV18
clone size: few
D gene: NA
J gene: TRBJ1-5